The rows below give T cell receptor beta chains drawn from one sample of a study of blood T cell repertoires in COVID-19. Assay used: immunoSEQ multiplex PCR; TCRdb lists only in-frame clones, some missing. The table includes some 91,000 clones, approximately 90% detected once. The sample consisted of peripheral blood. The receptor set was obtained from a man aged 55 to 70 with acute or convalescent COVID-19. The CDR3 runs from the conserved cysteine through the conserved F or W. Fields, in order: CDR3 DNA, CDR3 protein, V gene, J gene, clone size, D gene. The D gene is left open where the match is weak. Only part of the rows carry a size: once, few, many, or a class if the clone is expanded.

DNA: TGTGCCAGCTCACCAACGGGTAACTATGGCTACACCTTC; CDR3: CASSPTGNYGYTF; V: TRBV18; J: TRBJ1-2; size: NA; D: NA
DNA: TGTGCCAGAAGCTTTCCAGGGAAGGACACTGAAGCTTTCTTT; CDR3: CARSFPGKDTEAFF; V: TRBV5-3; J: TRBJ1-1; size: NA; D: NA
DNA: TGCGCCAGCAGCACAACAGGGGGAGGCTATGGCTACACCTTC; CDR3: CASSTTGGGYGYTF; V: TRBV5-1; J: TRBJ1-2; size: NA; D: TRBD1
DNA: TGTGCCTGGAGTGTAGACAGAAACAATGAGCAGTTCTTC; CDR3: CAWSVDRNNEQFF; V: TRBV30; J: TRBJ2-1; size: NA; D: NA
DNA: TGTGCCAGCTCACCGCCCGGAGCGCATGACTATGGCTACACCTTC; CDR3: CASSPPGAHDYGYTF; V: TRBV18; J: TRBJ1-2; size: NA; D: NA
DNA: TGTGCCAGCAGCTTGGATGGGCAAGGCTACACCTTC; CDR3: CASSLDGQGYTF; V: TRBV5-5; J: TRBJ1-2; size: NA; D: NA
DNA: TGTGCCAGCAGCCCGGACAGGGTATCGTCTCAGCCCCAGCATTTT; CDR3: CASSPDRVSSQPQHF; V: TRBV6-5; J: TRBJ1-5; size: NA; D: TRBD1
DNA: TGCGCCAGCAGCCAGGGATCCTACGAGCAGTACTTC; CDR3: CASSQGSYEQYF; V: TRBV5-1; J: TRBJ2-7; size: NA; D: NA
DNA: TGTGCCAGCAGTCCGACAGGGTACGGCTACACCTTC; CDR3: CASSPTGYGYTF; V: TRBV5-4; J: TRBJ1-2; size: NA; D: TRBD1
DNA: TGTGCCAGCAGCTCAGGGACAGGCTCTAGCTCCTATAATTCACCCCTCCACTTT; CDR3: CASSSGTGSSSYNSPLHF; V: TRBV7-8; J: TRBJ1-6; size: once; D: TRBD1
DNA: TGTGCCAGCAGTGAAGGGGGGCTCGGCTACACCTTC; CDR3: CASSEGGLGYTF; V: TRBV2; J: TRBJ1-2; size: NA; D: NA
DNA: TGCGCCAGCAGCTTGGCATCGGGAACTGAAGCTTTCTTT; CDR3: CASSLASGTEAFF; V: TRBV5-1; J: TRBJ1-1; size: NA; D: NA
DNA: TGTGCCAGTAGTATCAGGCGCGGGGGGGCCCCCGGGGAGCTGTTTTTT; CDR3: CASSIRRGGAPGELFF; V: TRBV19; J: TRBJ2-2; size: NA; D: TRBD2
DNA: TGTGCCAGCAGAGAGGACAGGGACCAAGAGACCCAGTACTTC; CDR3: CASREDRDQETQYF; V: TRBV6-5; J: TRBJ2-5; size: NA; D: TRBD1
DNA: TGTGCCACCGCCGGGACACCAAACACTGAAGCTTTCTTT; CDR3: CATAGTPNTEAFF; V: TRBV14; J: TRBJ1-1; size: NA; D: NA
DNA: TGTGCCTGGAGTCCCGGGCGGGCGGGATACGAAAAACTGTTTTTT; CDR3: CAWSPGRAGYEKLFF; V: TRBV30; J: TRBJ1-4; size: NA; D: NA
DNA: TGTGCCAGCACCTACCGGGAAGTCTACGAGCAGTACTTC; CDR3: CASTYREVYEQYF; V: TRBV6-6; J: TRBJ2-7; size: NA; D: NA
DNA: TGTGCCAGCAGGACAGGGTTGAACACTGAAGCTTTCTTT; CDR3: CASRTGLNTEAFF; V: TRBV6-5; J: TRBJ1-1; size: NA; D: TRBD1
DNA: TGTGCCAGCAGCCGAGGGCTGGACTATGGCTACACCTTC; CDR3: CASSRGLDYGYTF; V: TRBV11-2; J: TRBJ1-2; size: NA; D: NA
DNA: TGCGCCAGCAGCCCGGACGGGGAGGATCAGCCCCAGCATTTT; CDR3: CASSPDGEDQPQHF; V: TRBV5-1; J: TRBJ1-5; size: NA; D: NA
DNA: TGTGCCACCAGCAGAGATCTTGAGCGGGTATCCTACGAGCAGTACTTC; CDR3: CATSRDLERVSYEQYF; V: TRBV15; J: TRBJ2-7; size: once; D: NA
DNA: TGTGCCTGGAGTGTACTGGACACCAATACGCAGTATTTT; CDR3: CAWSVLDTNTQYF; V: TRBV30; J: TRBJ2-3; size: few; D: NA
DNA: TGTGCCAGCAGCGTCGACAGCACGACGAACACTGAAGCTTTCTTT; CDR3: CASSVDSTTNTEAFF; V: TRBV9; J: TRBJ1-1; size: once; D: NA
DNA: TGTGCCAGTAGCACTTGGGTTTTCGTGCGGCAGAGAAACACTGAAGCTTTCTTT; CDR3: CASSTWVFVRQRNTEAFF; V: TRBV19; J: TRBJ1-1; size: NA; D: NA
DNA: TGTGCCAGCTCCGGGACAGGGGGCACTGAAGCTTTCTTT; CDR3: CASSGTGGTEAFF; V: TRBV7-9; J: TRBJ1-1; size: NA; D: TRBD1
DNA: TGTGCCAGCAGCTTTACGACGGGAAGAGCTTTCTTT; CDR3: CASSFTTGRAFF; V: TRBV7-2; J: TRBJ1-1; size: once; D: NA
DNA: TGTGCCTTCCCGGGACAGGGAGAGAATAACTATGGCTACACCTTC; CDR3: CAFPGQGENNYGYTF; V: TRBV25-1; J: TRBJ1-2; size: NA; D: TRBD1
DNA: TGTGCCAGCAGTTACCGTAAGAACACCGGGGAGCTGTTTTTT; CDR3: CASSYRKNTGELFF; V: TRBV6-2/TRBV6-3; J: TRBJ2-2; size: NA; D: NA
DNA: TGTGCCAGCAGCGTAGCGCCAGGGGGCATCACCGGGGAGCTGTTTTTT; CDR3: CASSVAPGGITGELFF; V: TRBV9; J: TRBJ2-2; size: NA; D: TRBD1
DNA: TGTGCCAGCAGAGACAGGGACCGCACTGAAGCTTTCTTT; CDR3: CASRDRDRTEAFF; V: TRBV19; J: TRBJ1-1; size: NA; D: TRBD1
DNA: TGTGCCAGCAGGCCAGGGGCAGACCCTGGAAACACCATATATTTT; CDR3: CASRPGADPGNTIYF; V: TRBV6-1; J: TRBJ1-3; size: NA; D: NA
DNA: TGTGCCAGCAGCCCGAGTGTAACCTCGAGCTCCTATAATTCACCCCTCCACTTT; CDR3: CASSPSVTSSSYNSPLHF; V: TRBV7-8; J: TRBJ1-6; size: once; D: NA
DNA: TGTGCCAGCAGCCCACGTGGTCCTAGCGGGGGAGTCGGGGAGCTGTTTTTT; CDR3: CASSPRGPSGGVGELFF; V: TRBV3-1/TRBV3-2; J: TRBJ2-2; size: NA; D: TRBD2
DNA: TGTGCCAGCAGCTTGGCGGGTAGCGGGGGTGGGATGACCCAGTACTTC; CDR3: CASSLAGSGGGMTQYF; V: TRBV5-5; J: TRBJ2-5; size: NA; D: TRBD2
DNA: TGTGCCAGCAGCTGGACAACCGGGCCCTCGAGTCTAGCCAAAAACATTCAGTACTTC; CDR3: CASSWTTGPSSLAKNIQYF; V: TRBV7-2; J: TRBJ2-4; size: NA; D: NA
DNA: TGTGCCAGCAGGTCGTCCGCAGGGAATAGCGGGGGCCTGACGACCGAGCAGTACTTC; CDR3: CASRSSAGNSGGLTTEQYF; V: TRBV5-4; J: TRBJ2-7; size: NA; D: TRBD2
DNA: TGTGCCAGCAGCCAAAATAGCGGGAGCACAGATACGCAGTATTTT; CDR3: CASSQNSGSTDTQYF; V: TRBV16; J: TRBJ2-3; size: NA; D: TRBD2
DNA: TGTGCCAGCAGCGTAGAGGCAGGAGGAGAGCAGTTCTTC; CDR3: CASSVEAGGEQFF; V: TRBV9; J: TRBJ2-1; size: NA; D: NA